The 18 T cell receptor beta chains below were found in one sample sequenced in a study of T cell responses to AZD1222 COVID-19 vaccine. Sequencing was performed with immunoSEQ multiplex PCR; in TCRdb, only in-frame clones are kept and a portion is missing. The profile shows 150,000 to 200,000 clones, 92% of them singletons. The sample was peripheral blood, taken 28 days after the second AZD1222 dose. The receptors come from an adult who received the AZD1222 COVID-19 vaccine.

The chain joins TRBV18 to TRBJ1-4, with D maybe TRBD1 (5 bases). V was trimmed by 4 bases and J by 8 bases, leaving 11 bases between them. The CDR3 loop spans 13 amino acids. In germline, CDR1 is KGHSH, CDR2 LQKENI. The CDR3 sequence: CASSRGRKEKLFF. The CDR3 DNA is TGTGCCAGCTCACGGGGCCGGAAGGAAAAACTGTTTTTT.

The CDR3 DNA reads as TGCGCCAGCAGCCAAGAGACGGGGGAGGGGGCCAACGTCCTGACTTTC. Translated, it gives CASSQETGEGANVLTF. The gene calls are TRBV4-1 and TRBJ2-6, with D possibly matching TRBD2 (6 bases). Trimming removed 0 bases at V and 4 bases at J, with 10 bases between. The CDR3 is 16 amino acids. Germline V lookup: CDR1 MGHRA, CDR2 YSYEKL.

This clone was counted only a few times. The chain carries TRBV7-2 and TRBJ1-1, with 7 bases lining up with TRBD1. V shed 5 bases, J shed 4 bases, and the junction held 10 bases outside the gene matches. Germline V gene lookup returns CDR1 SGHTA and CDR2 FQGNSA. The CDR3 spans 15 residues. In DNA, the CDR3 is TGTGCCAGCAGCCGGCAATCAGGGGGTGTCACTGAAGCTTTCTTT. This translates into CASSRQSGGVTEAFF.

The rearrangement uses TRBV29-1 and TRBJ2-6; a weak D match, TRBD1 (5 bases). CDR3 length: 14 residues. From germline, CDR1 is SQVTM and CDR2 ANQGSEA. V was cut by 6 bases and J by 3 bases, with 12 bases left in between. CDR3 DNA: TGCAGCGTCATAGGACAACGTGGGGCCAACGTCCTGACTTTC. It specifies CSVIGQRGANVLTF.

This chain joins TRBV19 and TRBJ2-1, with a possible D match to TRBD1 (5 bases). This CDR3 is built from 14 residues. Germline CDR1 reads LNHDA; CDR2 reads SQIVND (reference sequence). Between the trimmed V and J ends, which lost 7 bases and 1 base, there was a span of 11 bases. The CDR3 DNA follows: TGTGCCAGTAAGGTTGACAGATCCTACAATGAGCAGTTCTTC. It is translated as CASKVDRSYNEQFF.

This clone showed up just once. CDR3 amino acids: CASSPFDGIMGETQYF. For the CDR3, the DNA is TGTGCCAGCAGCCCGTTCGACGGTATCATGGGGGAGACCCAGTACTTC. The chain uses TRBV7-8 and TRBJ2-5; D uncertain. The germline CDR1 and CDR2 sequences are SGHVS and FQNEAQ. The germline V and J ends were trimmed by 5 bases and 5 bases, with 21 bases remaining between them. The CDR3 sequence is 16 residues long.

This clone was recorded only once. V usage is TRBV3-1 (or the pseudogene TRBV3-2) and J usage is TRBJ1-1; D might be TRBD1 (5 bases). The V gene lost 4 bases and the J gene lost 2 bases, with 23 bases spanning the gap. This CDR3 comprises 18 residues. Germline V gives CDR1 LGHDT, CDR2 YNNKEL (reference sequence). CDR3 residues: CASSRSRTLQDLNTEAFF. As DNA, the CDR3 is TGTGCCAGCAGCCGAAGCAGAACCCTACAGGACTTAAACACTGAAGCTTTCTTT.

The chain is built from TRBV29-1 and TRBJ2-3; D gene uncertain. This CDR3 comprises 15 residues. CDR1 is SQVTM, CDR2 ANQGSEA, per germline. Trimming pared 0 bases from V and 2 bases from J, leaving 12 bases between. The CDR3 sequence: CSVEDLPLVTDTQYF. The CDR3 DNA is TGCAGCGTTGAAGATCTTCCCCTCGTCACAGATACGCAGTATTTT.

V usage is TRBV3-1 (or the pseudogene TRBV3-2) and J usage is TRBJ1-1; D call uncertain. The CDR3 totals 15 residues. The V end was cut by 2 bases, the J end by 1 base, with 11 bases between. The V gene's germline CDR1 is LGHDT and CDR2 YNNKEL (reference sequence). The CDR3 nucleotides read TGTGCCAGCAGCCAAAAAGGATCGGGGAACACTGAAGCTTTCTTT. The encoded protein is CASSQKGSGNTEAFF.

This chain joins TRBV21-1 and TRBJ1-4. TRBV21-1 is noted as a pseudogene. There are 11 residues in the CDR3. DNA of the CDR3: TGTGCCAGGAGGGTTTGCGAAAAACTGTTTTTT. As protein: CARRVCEKLFF.

This clone was counted a few times. The chain combines TRBV6-2 or TRBV6-3 with TRBJ1-5; D may be TRBD1 (5 bases). Germline values: CDR1 MNHEY, CDR2 SVGEGT. This CDR3 region has 14 residues. Trimming pared 2 bases from V and 6 bases from J, leaving 11 bases between. CDR3 bases: TGTGCCAGCAGTTACGGGACGTTGTCTCAGCCCCAGCATTTT. Its protein is CASSYGTLSQPQHF.

This rearrangement joins TRBV29-1 to TRBJ1-2, with TRBD1 matching over 8 bases. V dropped 2 bases and J dropped 8; count of bases not matched to a gene: 7. CDR3 length equals 13 residues. The germline CDR1 and CDR2 sequences are SQVTM and ANQGSEA. CDR3 residues: CSVETDRGEGYTF. The CDR3 DNA sequence: TGCAGCGTTGAAACAGACAGGGGAGAGGGCTACACCTTC.

The V call is TRBV27, the J call TRBJ1-1, with 9 bases aligning to TRBD1. CDR1 MNHEY and CDR2 SMNVEV come from the germline V gene (reference sequence). V lost 5 bases and J lost 1; bases outside the gene matches: 5. CDR3 length: 15 residues. This CDR3 reads CASSPLQGANTEAFF. For the CDR3, the DNA is TGTGCCAGCAGTCCCCTACAGGGGGCGAACACTGAAGCTTTCTTT.

This chain links TRBV29-1 with TRBJ1-2; tentatively, D is TRBD1 (6 bases). Trimming took 7 bases from V and 8 from J, leaving 17 bases between them. Looked up from germline, CDR1 is SQVTM and CDR2 is ANQGSEA. The CDR3 is made up of 12 amino acids. The CDR3 spells CSARNRVGGYTF. For the CDR3, the DNA is TGCAGCGCTCGTAACAGGGTTGGAGGCTACACCTTC.

This sequence joins TRBV28 and TRBJ2-7, with TRBD1 matching 9 bases. There are 15 residues in the CDR3. Unmatched junction bases numbered 9, after V lost 6 bases and J lost 3 bases. Germline lookup yields CDR1 MDHEN and CDR2 SYDVKM. CDR3 amino acids: CASRPGTGKYYEQYF. The CDR3 DNA follows: TGTGCCAGCAGACCCGGGACAGGGAAATACTACGAGCAGTACTTC.

CDR3 nucleotides: TGTGCCAGCAGCTTAGGATTGGAGCACAATGAGCAGTTCTTC. Translating it yields CASSLGLEHNEQFF. This rearrangement joins TRBV13 to TRBJ2-1; D is unclear. The CDR3 length is 14 residues. Trimming left V 0 bases short and J 5 bases short, with 8 bases between. The V gene's germline CDR1 is PRHDT and CDR2 FYEKMQ (reference sequence).

V gene TRBV15 combines with J gene TRBJ1-1; D not certain. The germline V gene has CDR1 LNHNV and CDR2 YYDKDF (reference sequence). V gave up 1 base and J gave up 4 bases, with 13 bases separating them. This CDR3 has 15 amino acids. The DNA for the CDR3 is TGTGCCACCAGCAGAGGGTTAACAGAGAGCACTGAAGCTTTCTTT. Protein: CATSRGLTESTEAFF.

This clone was counted a single time. The CDR3 nucleotides are TGTGCCAGCAGCTTACGGTGGGGCAGCCTAGGAAACACCATATATTTT. This translates into CASSLRWGSLGNTIYF. The genes are TRBV7-2 and TRBJ1-3; a weak D match, TRBD1 (5 bases). The CDR3 is 16 amino acids. From germline, CDR1 is SGHTA and CDR2 FQGNSA. The V and J ends lost 2 bases and 4 bases respectively, with 15 bases between them.